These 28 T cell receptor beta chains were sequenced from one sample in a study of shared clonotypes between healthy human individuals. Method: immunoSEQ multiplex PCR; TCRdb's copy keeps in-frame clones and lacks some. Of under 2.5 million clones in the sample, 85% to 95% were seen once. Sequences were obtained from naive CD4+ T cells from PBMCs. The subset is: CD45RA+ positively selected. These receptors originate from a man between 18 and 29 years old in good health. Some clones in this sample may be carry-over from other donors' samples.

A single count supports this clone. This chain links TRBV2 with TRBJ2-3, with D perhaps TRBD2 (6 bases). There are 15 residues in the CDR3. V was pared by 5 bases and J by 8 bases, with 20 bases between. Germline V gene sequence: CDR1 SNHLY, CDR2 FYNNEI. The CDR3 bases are TGTGCCAGCAGTTCTTTCCAGGGCCTGCGGGGTACGCAGTATTTT. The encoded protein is CASSSFQGLRGTQYF. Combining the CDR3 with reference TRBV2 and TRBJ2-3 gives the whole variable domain EPEVTQTPSHQVTQMGQEVILRCVPISNHLYFYWYRQILGQKVEFLVSFYNNEISEKSEIFDDQFSVERPDGSNFTLKIRSTKLEDSAMYFCASSSFQGLRGTQYFGPGTRLTVL.

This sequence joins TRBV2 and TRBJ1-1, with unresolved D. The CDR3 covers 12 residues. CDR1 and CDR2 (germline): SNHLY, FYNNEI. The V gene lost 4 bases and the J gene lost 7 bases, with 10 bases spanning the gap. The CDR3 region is CASSASGNEAFF. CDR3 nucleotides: TGTGCCAGCAGTGCTTCAGGTAATGAAGCTTTCTTT.

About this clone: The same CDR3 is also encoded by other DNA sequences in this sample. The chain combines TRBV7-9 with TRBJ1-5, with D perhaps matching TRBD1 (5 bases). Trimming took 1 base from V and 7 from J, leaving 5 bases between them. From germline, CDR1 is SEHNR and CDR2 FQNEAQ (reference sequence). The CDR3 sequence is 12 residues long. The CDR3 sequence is CASSLGDQPQHF. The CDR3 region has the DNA TGTGCCAGCAGCTTAGGGGACCAGCCCCAGCATTTT. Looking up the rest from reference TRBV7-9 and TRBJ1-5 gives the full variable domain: DTGVSQNPRHKITKRGQNVTFRCDPISEHNRLYWYRQTLGQGPEFLTYFQNEAQLEKSRLLSDRFSAERPKGSFSTLEIQRTEQGDSAMYLCASSLGDQPQHFGDGTRLSIL.

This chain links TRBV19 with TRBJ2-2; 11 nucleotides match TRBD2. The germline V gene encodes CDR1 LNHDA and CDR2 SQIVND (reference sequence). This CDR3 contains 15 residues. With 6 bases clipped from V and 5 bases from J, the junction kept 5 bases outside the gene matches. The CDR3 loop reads CASSLAGGRTGELFF. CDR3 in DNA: TGTGCCAGTAGCCTAGCGGGAGGAAGGACCGGGGAGCTGTTTTTT.

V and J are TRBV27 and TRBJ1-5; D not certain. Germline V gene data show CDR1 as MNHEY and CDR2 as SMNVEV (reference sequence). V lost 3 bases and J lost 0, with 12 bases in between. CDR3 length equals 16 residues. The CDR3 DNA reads TGTGCCAGCAGTTTTGCACAGACTTATAGCAATCAGCCCCAGCATTTT. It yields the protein CASSFAQTYSNQPQHF.

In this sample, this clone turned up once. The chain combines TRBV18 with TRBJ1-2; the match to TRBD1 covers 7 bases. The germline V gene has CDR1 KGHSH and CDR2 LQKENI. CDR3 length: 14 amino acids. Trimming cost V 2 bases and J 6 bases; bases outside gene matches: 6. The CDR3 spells CASSPTRGSDGYTF. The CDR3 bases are TGTGCCAGCTCACCAACCAGGGGGTCGGATGGCTACACCTTC.

CDR3 DNA sequence: TGTGCCAGCATCCCAACCCCCGGAAACACTGAAGCTTTCTTT. Translated, it gives CASIPTPGNTEAFF. This chain joins TRBV6-6 and TRBJ1-1; D gene ambiguous. V was clipped by 7 bases and J by 2 bases, with 14 bases between them. This CDR3 has 14 residues. CDR1 and CDR2 from the germline V gene are MNHNY and SVGAGI (reference sequence).

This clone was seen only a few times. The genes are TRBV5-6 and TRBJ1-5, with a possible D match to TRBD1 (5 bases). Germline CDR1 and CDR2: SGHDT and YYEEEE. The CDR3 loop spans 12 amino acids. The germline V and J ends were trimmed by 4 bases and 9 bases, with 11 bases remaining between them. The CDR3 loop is CASSEGKGPQHF. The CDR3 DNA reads TGTGCCAGCAGCGAGGGGAAGGGGCCCCAGCATTTT.

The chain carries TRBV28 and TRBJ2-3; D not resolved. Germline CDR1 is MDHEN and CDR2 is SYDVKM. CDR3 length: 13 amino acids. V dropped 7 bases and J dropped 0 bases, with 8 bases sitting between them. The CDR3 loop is CASTIPSTDTQYF. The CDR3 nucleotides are TGTGCCAGCACTATCCCTAGCACAGATACGCAGTATTTT.

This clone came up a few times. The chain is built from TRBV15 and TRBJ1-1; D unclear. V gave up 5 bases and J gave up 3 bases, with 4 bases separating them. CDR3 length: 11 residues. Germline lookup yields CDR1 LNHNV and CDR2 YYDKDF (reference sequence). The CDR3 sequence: CATSGYTEAFF. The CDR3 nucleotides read TGTGCCACCAGCGGATACACTGAAGCTTTCTTT.

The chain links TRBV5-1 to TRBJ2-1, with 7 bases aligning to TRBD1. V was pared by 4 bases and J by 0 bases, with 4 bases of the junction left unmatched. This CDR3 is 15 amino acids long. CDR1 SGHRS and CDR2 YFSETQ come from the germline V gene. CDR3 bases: TGCGCCAGCAGCCCGGACAGGCTCTCCTACAATGAGCAGTTCTTC. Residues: CASSPDRLSYNEQFF.

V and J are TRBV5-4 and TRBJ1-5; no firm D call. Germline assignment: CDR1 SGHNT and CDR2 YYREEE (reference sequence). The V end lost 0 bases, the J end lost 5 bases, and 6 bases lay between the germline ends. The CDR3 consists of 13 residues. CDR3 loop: CASSLELDQPQHF. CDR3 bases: TGTGCCAGCAGCTTGGAGTTGGATCAGCCCCAGCATTTT. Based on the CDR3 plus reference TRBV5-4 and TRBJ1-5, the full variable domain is ETGVTQSPTHLIKTRGQQVTLRCSSQSGHNTVSWYQQALGQGPQFIFQYYREEENGRGNFPPRFSGLQFPNYSSELNVNALELDDSALYLCASSLELDQPQHFGDGTRLSIL.

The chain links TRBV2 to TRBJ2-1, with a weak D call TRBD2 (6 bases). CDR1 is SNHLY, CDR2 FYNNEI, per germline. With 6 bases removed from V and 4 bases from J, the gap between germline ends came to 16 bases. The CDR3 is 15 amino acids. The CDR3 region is CASSREQILYNEQFF. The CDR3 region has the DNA TGTGCCAGCAGCCGGGAGCAGATATTATACAATGAGCAGTTCTTC.

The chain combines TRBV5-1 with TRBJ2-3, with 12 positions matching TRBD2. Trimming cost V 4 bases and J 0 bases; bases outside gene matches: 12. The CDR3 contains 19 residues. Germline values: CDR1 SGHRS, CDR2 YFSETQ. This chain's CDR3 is CASSPQLAGGPRSTDTQYF. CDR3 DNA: TGCGCCAGCAGCCCACAACTAGCGGGGGGTCCAAGGAGCACAGATACGCAGTATTTT.

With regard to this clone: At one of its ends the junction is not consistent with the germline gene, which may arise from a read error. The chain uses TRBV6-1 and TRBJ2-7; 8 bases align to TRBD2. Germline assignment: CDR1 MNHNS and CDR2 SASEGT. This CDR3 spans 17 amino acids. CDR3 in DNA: TGTGCCAACAGTGACGGTGGAAGCGGGAGTAGGTTTAACGAGCAGTACTTC. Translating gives CANSDGGSGSRFNEQYF.

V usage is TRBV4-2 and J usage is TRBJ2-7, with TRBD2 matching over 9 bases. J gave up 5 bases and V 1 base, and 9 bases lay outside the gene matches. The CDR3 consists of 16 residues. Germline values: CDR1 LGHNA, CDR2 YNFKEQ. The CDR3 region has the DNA TGTGCCAGCAGCCAAGTACTGTGGACTAGCGACAACGAGCAGTACTTC. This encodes CASSQVLWTSDNEQYF.

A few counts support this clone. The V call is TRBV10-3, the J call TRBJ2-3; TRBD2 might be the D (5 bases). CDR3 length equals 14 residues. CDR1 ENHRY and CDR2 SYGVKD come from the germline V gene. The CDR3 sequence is CATRRRLNTDTQYF. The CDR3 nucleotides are TGTGCAACACGGCGGAGACTAAACACAGATACGCAGTATTTT.

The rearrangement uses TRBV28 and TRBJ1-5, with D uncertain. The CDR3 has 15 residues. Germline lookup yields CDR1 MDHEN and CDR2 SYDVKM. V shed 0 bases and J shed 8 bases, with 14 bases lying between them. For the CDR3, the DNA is TGTGCCAGCAGTTTATGGAAGGAGGGAAGGGAGCCCCAGCATTTT. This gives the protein CASSLWKEGREPQHF.

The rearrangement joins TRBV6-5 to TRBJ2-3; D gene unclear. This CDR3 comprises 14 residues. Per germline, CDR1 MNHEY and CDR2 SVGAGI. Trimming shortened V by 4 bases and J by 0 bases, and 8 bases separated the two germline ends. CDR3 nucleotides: TGTGCCAGCAGTTCTCGACCGAGCACAGATACGCAGTATTTT. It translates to CASSSRPSTDTQYF.

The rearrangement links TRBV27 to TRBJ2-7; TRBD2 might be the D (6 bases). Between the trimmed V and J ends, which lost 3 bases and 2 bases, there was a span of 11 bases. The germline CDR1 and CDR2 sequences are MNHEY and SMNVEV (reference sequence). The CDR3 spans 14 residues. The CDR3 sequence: CASSFSGSTYEQYF. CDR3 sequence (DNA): TGTGCCAGCAGTTTTTCCGGGAGCACCTACGAGCAGTACTTC.

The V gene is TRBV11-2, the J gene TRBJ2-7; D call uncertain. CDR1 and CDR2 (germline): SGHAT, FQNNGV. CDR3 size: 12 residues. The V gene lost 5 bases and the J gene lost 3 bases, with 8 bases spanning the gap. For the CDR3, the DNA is TGTGCCAGCAGCCTGCTGATCTACGAGCAGTACTTC. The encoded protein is CASSLLIYEQYF.

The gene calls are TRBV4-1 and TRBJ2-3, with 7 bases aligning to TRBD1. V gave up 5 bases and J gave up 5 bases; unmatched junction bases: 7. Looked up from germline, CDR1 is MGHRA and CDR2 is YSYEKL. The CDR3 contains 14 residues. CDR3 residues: CASSNRQGVDTQYF. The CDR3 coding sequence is TGCGCCAGCAGCAACCGACAGGGTGTAGATACGCAGTATTTT.

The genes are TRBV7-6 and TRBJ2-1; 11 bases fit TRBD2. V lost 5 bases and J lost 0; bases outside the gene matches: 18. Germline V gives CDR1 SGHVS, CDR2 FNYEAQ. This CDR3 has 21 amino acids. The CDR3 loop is CASSLTWPRLAGKSSYNEQFF. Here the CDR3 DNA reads TGTGCCAGCAGCCTAACCTGGCCCCGACTAGCGGGAAAGAGCTCCTACAATGAGCAGTTCTTC.

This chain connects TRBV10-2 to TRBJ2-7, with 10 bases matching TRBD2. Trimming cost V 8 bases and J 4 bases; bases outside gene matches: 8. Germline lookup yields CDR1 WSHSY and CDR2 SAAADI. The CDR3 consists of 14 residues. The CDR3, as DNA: TGCGCCAGCTATCCACTAGCGGGACGGTACGAGCAGTACTTC. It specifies CASYPLAGRYEQYF.

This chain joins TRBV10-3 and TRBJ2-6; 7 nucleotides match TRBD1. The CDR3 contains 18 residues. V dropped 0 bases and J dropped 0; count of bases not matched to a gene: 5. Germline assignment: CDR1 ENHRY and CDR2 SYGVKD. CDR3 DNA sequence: TGTGCCATCAGTGAGTCGAGGACAGGTGCCTCTGGGGCCAACGTCCTGACTTTC. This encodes CAISESRTGASGANVLTF.

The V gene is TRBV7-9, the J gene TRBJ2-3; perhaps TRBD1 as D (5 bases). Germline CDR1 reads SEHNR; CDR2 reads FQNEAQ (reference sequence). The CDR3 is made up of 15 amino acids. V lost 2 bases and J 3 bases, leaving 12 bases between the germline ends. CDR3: CASSLLDTGTDTQYF. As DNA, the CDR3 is TGTGCCAGCAGCTTACTGGACACCGGAACAGATACGCAGTATTTT.

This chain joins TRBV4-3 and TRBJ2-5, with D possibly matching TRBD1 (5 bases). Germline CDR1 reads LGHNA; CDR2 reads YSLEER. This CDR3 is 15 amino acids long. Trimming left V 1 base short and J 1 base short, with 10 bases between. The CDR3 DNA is TGCGCCAGCAGCCAAGTGCAGGGCCCCCAAGAGACCCAGTACTTC. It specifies CASSQVQGPQETQYF.

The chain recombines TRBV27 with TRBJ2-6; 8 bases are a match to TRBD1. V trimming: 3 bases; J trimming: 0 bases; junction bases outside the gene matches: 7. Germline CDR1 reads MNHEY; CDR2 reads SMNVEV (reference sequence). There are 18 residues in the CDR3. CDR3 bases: TGTGCCAGCAGTTTCGACAGGGGTATCCCCTCTGGGGCCAACGTCCTGACTTTC. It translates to CASSFDRGIPSGANVLTF.